Following are 9 T cell receptor beta chains from one sample sequenced in a study of blood T cell repertoires in COVID-19. The table came from immunoSEQ multiplex PCR; TCRdb's copy has only in-frame clones and leaves some out. The data hold 70,000 to 75,000 clones, with less than 80% observed a single time. Material for sequencing was peripheral blood. These receptors were collected from a man in his 60s with active or convalescent COVID-19.

The chain uses TRBV18 and TRBJ2-1, with a possible D match to TRBD2 (6 bases). Looked up from germline, CDR1 is KGHSH and CDR2 is LQKENI. This CDR3 spans 16 amino acids. Trimming stripped 2 bases from V and 6 bases from J, with 17 bases between. CDR3 protein: CASSPIGRAGPNEQFF. In nucleotides, the CDR3 is TGTGCCAGCTCACCAATAGGTCGCGCGGGGCCCAATGAGCAGTTCTTC.

The chain uses TRBV10-1 and TRBJ1-1, with 7 bases matching TRBD1. Germline trimming cut 3 bases from V and 5 bases from J; bases unmatched to any gene: 3. The CDR3 contains 13 residues. Germline V CDR1 and CDR2: WNHNN, SYGVQD (reference sequence). The CDR3 DNA sequence: TGCGCCAGCAGTGAAGAACAGGGGACTGAAGCTTTCTTT. It is translated as CASSEEQGTEAFF.

The V call is TRBV2, the J call TRBJ1-1, with 8 bases lining up with TRBD1. Trimming cost V 6 bases and J 7 bases; bases outside gene matches: 7. Germline V gene data show CDR1 as SNHLY and CDR2 as FYNNEI. The CDR3 extends over 13 amino acids. The CDR3 nucleotides read TGTGCCAGCAGCCCCGGACAGGGCCTTGAAGCTTTCTTT. It is translated as CASSPGQGLEAFF.

The rearrangement links TRBV9 to TRBJ2-1; D remains ambiguous. Germline assignment: CDR1 SGDLS and CDR2 YYNGEE. V was shortened by 1 base and J by 0 bases, with 8 bases between the two germline ends. CDR3 size: 15 residues. The DNA for the CDR3 is TGTGCCAGCAGCGTAAGAATGAGCTCCTACAATGAGCAGTTCTTC. Translated: CASSVRMSSYNEQFF.

The chain joins TRBV4-1 to TRBJ2-1; 8 bases fit TRBD2. This CDR3 comprises 16 residues. Germline loops: CDR1 MGHRA, CDR2 YSYEKL. With V trimmed by 0 bases and J by 4 bases, 5 bases remained unmatched. CDR3 bases: TGCGCCAGCAGCCAAGAAGAAGCGGGGGTATACAATGAGCAGTTCTTC. Protein: CASSQEEAGVYNEQFF.

Only a few counts were recorded for this clone. The chain has TRBV11-2 and TRBJ2-3; 9 bases agree with TRBD1. This CDR3 has 16 amino acids. The trim removed 5 bases at V and 1 base at J, leaving 7 bases unmatched. The germline gives CDR1 SGHAT, CDR2 FQNNGV. Here the CDR3 reads CASSQDRGGGTDTQYF. As DNA, the CDR3 is TGTGCCAGCAGCCAGGACAGGGGAGGAGGCACAGATACGCAGTATTTT.

This chain uses TRBV10-2 with TRBJ1-5; possibly TRBD1 for D (6 bases). V was pared by 6 bases and J by 4 bases, with 7 bases between. Germline V lookup: CDR1 WSHSY, CDR2 SAAADI. This CDR3 is built from 12 residues. The CDR3: CASRQGNQPQHF. CDR3 nucleotide sequence: TGCGCCAGCAGGCAGGGGAATCAGCCCCAGCATTTT.

This clone was detected a few times. The chain employs TRBV10-3 and TRBJ2-7, with 12 bases lining up with TRBD2. This CDR3 is 16 amino acids long. Trimming removed 0 bases from V and 5 bases from J; junction bases left unmatched: 5. Looked up from germline, CDR1 is ENHRY and CDR2 is SYGVKD. The CDR3 here is CAISESTSGGRDEQYF. The CDR3 DNA reads as TGTGCCATCAGTGAGTCGACTAGCGGGGGTCGGGACGAGCAGTACTTC.

The count of this clone is one. DNA for the CDR3: TGTGCCAGCAGCTTAGGAGGCAGGGGCGGTGAGCAGTTCTTC. Amino acid sequence: CASSLGGRGGEQFF. The gene calls are TRBV11-2 and TRBJ2-1, with D perhaps TRBD1 (6 bases). In germline, CDR1 is SGHAT, CDR2 FQNNGV. The CDR3 extends over 14 amino acids. V was trimmed by 1 base and J by 9 bases, leaving 13 bases between them.